In its sample, the clone carrying this T cell receptor beta chain was seen many times. Antigen: not known. The entry originates in a study of T cells in Graves' hyperthyroidism and ophthalmopathy. Whole-study context: Peripheral blood specimens were obtained at initial diagnosis, prior to any treatment. Study findings and constraints: The majority of expanded thyroid clonotypes above 0.001 also appeared in blood.

Exclusion followed for patients with uncontrolled infection, other autoimmune disease, pregnancy or lactation. The source material, RNA transcripts, was used to amplify TCR beta CDR3 regions. The HTBI primer set served for first-round RT-PCR of the TCR CDR3. TCRdb reprocessed the multiplex PCR reads via MiXCR and lists one record per CDR3 protein. The table shows about 840,000 distinct CDR3 sequences, with over 35% occurring only once. The CDR3 is made up of 14 amino acids. Deletions cut 3 bases from V and 6 bases from J, with 12 bases between. Germline loops: CDR1 SNHLY, CDR2 FYNNEI. This sequence was found in a young man with Graves' hyperthyroidism. The chain combines TRBV2 with TRBJ1-5, with D perhaps TRBD1 (6 bases). The sample consisted of blood. CDR3 DNA sequence: TGTGCCAGCAGTGAGGCAGGGGATGTTCAGCCCCAGCATTTT. It is translated as CASSEAGDVQPQHF.